The T cell receptor (beta chain) under discussion was sequenced for a study of blood T cell repertoires in COVID-19. Per the original methods: Counts of nucleated cells, estimated from reference gene primer amplification, were obtained. TCRdb keeps only in-frame clones here, not all; method: immunoSEQ multiplex PCR. That table supplies the V and J calls and clone size; D and trimming were determined from the DNA. Of roughly 480,000 clones in the sample, 75% to 90% were seen once. While infection was still active, Seattle patients were enrolled and then followed longitudinally. This CDR3 spans 16 amino acids. V shed 7 bases and J shed 2 bases, with 19 bases lying between them. Germline-derived CDR1 and CDR2 are WNHNN and SYGVQD (reference sequence).

This receptor was obtained from a man younger than 30 with COVID-19, enrolled during active disease. The V call is TRBV10-1, the J call TRBJ2-3; possibly TRBD1 for D (5 bases). Sequencing input: peripheral blood. CDR3 sequence (DNA): TGCGCCAGCACCTCGGACCAGGGTTTGGACACAGATACGCAGTATTTT. Protein sequence: CASTSDQGLDTDTQYF.